This TCR beta chain was recorded in a study of OX40 agonist ivuxolimab in advanced cancers. Blood specimens came from baseline, cycle 4 day 1, and cycle 7 day 1. Notes on the study in general: The specificity for antigen of the expanded peripheral T cells was not determined.

CDR1 and CDR2 (germline): SGHAT, FQNNGV. The CDR3 is 15 residues long. Unmatched junction bases numbered 4, after V lost 1 base and J lost 3 bases. Produced via immunoSEQ multiplex PCR; TCRdb's table is partial and in-frame only. This table holds 90,000 or so clones, about 87% found once. With respect to this clone: Its specificity is unknown.

This specimen consisted of CD4+ or CD8+ T cells sorted from blood, obtained in a trial of the OX40 agonist ivuxolimab. This clonotype originated in an adult with an advanced solid tumor such as melanoma, head and neck, liver or kidney cancer. This sequence joins TRBV11-2 and TRBJ2-3; 7 nucleotides line up with TRBD2. DNA for the CDR3: TGTGCCAGCAGCTTAGTTCCGGGAGGAACAGATACGCAGTATTTT. Protein sequence: CASSLVPGGTDTQYF.